Listed below are T cell receptor beta chains from one sample, sequenced in a study of T-cell reconstitution after alpha-beta-depleted transplantation in children. TCRdb reanalysed the PCR reads using MiXCR and keeps one entry per CDR3 protein. This sample has fewer than 700,000 distinct CDR3 sequences; about 21% occur once, and the top ten carry 13% to 15%. The sample was PBMCs, mostly from graft donor cells, taken 360 days after TCRalphabeta/CD19-depleted stem cell transplant. The receptors were sampled from a boy less than two years old who had a stem cell transplant for acute myeloid leukemia, so the T cells may come from the graft donor. Both conserved end residues are part of each CDR3. A D gene is named only where the DNA matches it firmly. Clone size, where shown, is once, few, many, or a class for clones that have expanded.

CASSPGMDKNIQYF	TGTGCCAGCTCACCGGGAATGGACAAAAACATTCAGTACTTC	TRBJ2-4	TRBV18	.	few
CSASRTGMNTEAFF	TGCAGTGCTAGTAGGACAGGGATGAACACTGAAGCTTTCTTT	TRBJ1-1	TRBV20-1	TRBD1	.
CASSVGLAVPGELFF	TGTGCCAGCAGCGTCGGGCTAGCGGTACCCGGGGAGCTGTTTTTT	TRBJ2-2	TRBV9	TRBD2	.
CASSRLGTGNGYTF	TGTGCCAGCAGCCGATTGGGGACAGGGAATGGCTACACCTTC	TRBJ1-2	TRBV3-1	TRBD1	many
CASSYGGPNLSGELFF	TGTGCCAGCAGTTACGGGGGCCCGAACCTATCCGGGGAGCTGTTTTTT	TRBJ2-2	TRBV6-5	.	.
CASSAEKETQYF	TGTGCCAGCTCAGCGGAAAAAGAGACCCAGTACTTC	TRBJ2-5	TRBV18	.	many
CASSEIRDRNEKLFF	TGTGCCAGCAGTGAGATCCGGGACAGAAATGAAAAACTGTTTTTT	TRBJ1-4	TRBV27	TRBD1	once
CASSLGGLEPYEQYF	TGCGCCAGCAGCTTAGGGGGGTTAGAGCCCTACGAGCAGTACTTC	TRBJ2-7	TRBV5-1	.	.
CASSRTSRAGYEQFF	TGTGCCAGCAGCCGTACCAGTAGGGCGGGATATGAGCAGTTCTTC	TRBJ2-1	TRBV7-9	.	once
CASSPAGAYNEQFF	TGTGCCAGCAGTCCCGCGGGGGCCTACAATGAGCAGTTCTTC	TRBJ2-1	TRBV6-1	TRBD2	many
CASSEKRFTEAFF	TGTGCCAGCAGTGAAAAGAGGTTCACTGAAGCTTTCTTT	TRBJ1-1	TRBV25-1	.	many
CATSRSSYEQYF	TGTGCCACCAGCAGAAGCTCCTACGAGCAGTACTTC	TRBJ2-7	TRBV15	.	.
CSSSRGIHNEQFF	TGCAGCTCGTCCCGGGGGATCCACAATGAGCAGTTCTTC	TRBJ2-1	TRBV29-1	.	many
CASSPRRLAGNYNEQFF	TGTGCCAGCAGCCCCCGGAGACTAGCGGGGAACTACAATGAGCAGTTCTTC	TRBJ2-1	TRBV7-2	TRBD2	few
CASRPPGRGTEAFF	TGTGCCAGCAGACCACCAGGACGTGGGACTGAAGCTTTCTTT	TRBJ1-1	TRBV12-3/TRBV12-4	.	.
CASSLGIRGPKGTEAFF	TGTGCCAGCAGCTTGGGTATCAGGGGCCCAAAGGGCACTGAAGCTTTCTTT	TRBJ1-1	TRBV11-2	.	.
CSSTPGTRADSEQFF	TGCAGTAGTACTCCCGGGACTAGAGCGGACAGTGAGCAGTTCTTC	TRBJ2-1	TRBV20-1	TRBD2	few
CSARHRGLATNTGELFF	TGCAGTGCTAGACACCGGGGACTAGCTACGAACACCGGGGAGCTGTTTTTT	TRBJ2-2	TRBV20-1	TRBD2	.
CASSLGHNNSPLHF	TGTGCCAGCAGTTTGGGGCATAATAATTCACCCCTCCACTTT	TRBJ1-6	TRBV12-3/TRBV12-4	.	many
CSATAGGPDTQYF	TGCAGTGCTACAGCGGGGGGCCCAGATACGCAGTATTTT	TRBJ2-3	TRBV20-1	TRBD2	.
CSVQGTVIEAFF	TGCAGCGTTCAGGGGACAGTCATTGAAGCTTTCTTT	TRBJ1-1	TRBV29-1	TRBD1	few
CASSFGADFGEQYF	TGTGCCAGCAGTTTCGGGGCCGATTTCGGGGAGCAGTACTTC	TRBJ2-7	TRBV12-3/TRBV12-4	.	.
CASSYMEGVKDEQFF	TGTGCCAGCAGTTACATGGAGGGGGTTAAGGATGAGCAGTTCTTC	TRBJ2-1	TRBV6-5	.	once
CSVSATNEKLFF	TGCAGCGTCTCCGCAACTAATGAAAAACTGTTTTTT	TRBJ1-4	TRBV29-1	.	.
CASSFGSSREAFF	TGTGCCAGCAGCTTTGGGTCCTCGCGCGAAGCTTTCTTT	TRBJ1-1	TRBV5-5	.	many
CASSLPTSGGSHSYEQYF	TGTGCCAGCAGTTTGCCCACTAGCGGGGGGTCCCATTCCTACGAGCAGTACTTC	TRBJ2-7	TRBV12-3/TRBV12-4	TRBD2	many
CASSSSRLSYEQYF	TGTGCCAGCAGCTCGTCCAGGTTATCCTACGAGCAGTACTTC	TRBJ2-7	TRBV7-2	.	.
CASSLTGGSDEKLFF	TGCGCCAGCAGCTTGACAGGGGGCTCGGATGAAAAACTGTTTTTT	TRBJ1-4	TRBV5-1	TRBD1	many
CASTTDGGELFF	TGTGCCAGCACCACCGATGGCGGGGAGCTGTTTTTT	TRBJ2-2	TRBV28	.	many
CASSRQNSQETQYF	TGTGCCAGCAGCCGACAGAATTCGCAAGAGACCCAGTACTTC	TRBJ2-5	TRBV5-4	.	few
CASSLRGGGPQHF	TGTGCCAGCAGTCTTAGGGGGGGGGGCCCCCAGCATTTT	TRBJ1-5	TRBV12-3/TRBV12-4	.	.
CASSAGRVRIQYF	TGTGCCAGCAGTGCCGGCAGGGTACGGATTCAGTACTTC	TRBJ2-4	TRBV6-1	.	.
CASSWAGRTTDTQYF	TGTGCCAGCAGCTGGGCGGGAAGAACGACAGATACGCAGTATTTT	TRBJ2-3	TRBV12-3/TRBV12-4	.	.
CASSGSLDPEETQYF	TGTGCCAGCAGTGGTTCTTTGGATCCGGAAGAGACCCAGTACTTC	TRBJ2-5	TRBV2	.	few
CSARIGAEQYF	TGCAGTGCTAGAATAGGTGCCGAGCAGTACTTC	TRBJ2-7	TRBV20-1	.	few
CASSDSYQPQHF	TGTGCCAGCAGTGACTCGTATCAGCCCCAGCATTTT	TRBJ1-5	TRBV6-2/TRBV6-3	.	many
CSAREGGHSPVYGYTF	TGCAGTGCTAGAGAGGGCGGGCACAGCCCCGTCTATGGCTACACCTTC	TRBJ1-2	TRBV20-1	.	.
CASSSVVNYGYTF	TGTGCCAGCAGTTCCGTGGTTAACTATGGCTACACCTTC	TRBJ1-2	TRBV12-3/TRBV12-4	.	few
CASGAAFAYEQYF	TGTGCCAGCGGGGCAGCCTTCGCCTACGAGCAGTACTTC	TRBJ2-7	TRBV6-2/TRBV6-3	.	.
CASSLARDYNEQFF	TGTGCCAGCAGCTTAGCGCGGGACTACAATGAGCAGTTCTTC	TRBJ2-1	TRBV7-2	.	many
CASSQDTSYYGNTIYF	TGCGCCAGCAGCCAAGATACCAGCTACTATGGAAACACCATATATTTT	TRBJ1-3	TRBV4-1	.	few
CASSLVLAGEKTQYF	TGCGCCAGCAGCTTGGTTCTAGCGGGGGAGAAGACCCAGTACTTC	TRBJ2-5	TRBV5-1	TRBD2	.